Each of the 15 T cell receptor beta chains below was sequenced from the same sample in a study of T cells after posttransplantation cyclophosphamide. Method: immunoSEQ multiplex PCR; TCRdb's copy keeps in-frame clones and lacks some. The repertoire has 7,500 to 10,000 clones, about four fifths of them found once; the top ten carry 15%. Treatment was busulfan-fludarabine conditioning, a marrow graft, and cyclophosphamide on days +3 and +4. The specimen comprised PBMCs, sampled approximately 1,900 days after a stem cell transplant with posttransplant cyclophosphamide. The origin of the receptors is a female patient aged 40-50 years who received an allogeneic stem cell transplant from a related donor, was CMV-positive, and had no GVHD. Some T cells may be graft donor cells.

J is TRBJ2-1 and V is TRBV29-1; 7 bases are a match to TRBD2. Germline V CDR1 and CDR2: SQVTM, ANQGSEA. The CDR3 totals 13 residues. V was clipped by 6 bases and J by 15 bases; unmatched bases: 17. CDR3 residues: CSVSGSGAKKWFF. The DNA for the CDR3 is TGCAGCGTAAGTGGCAGCGGGGCGAAGAAGTGGTTCTTC.

The chain combines TRBV7-9 with TRBJ2-7, with 8 bases lining up with TRBD1. Germline lookup yields CDR1 SEHNR and CDR2 FQNEAQ (reference sequence). With V trimmed by 0 bases and J by 4 bases, 5 bases remained unmatched. The CDR3 is made up of 15 amino acids. DNA for the CDR3: TGTGCCAGCAGCTTAGCCGGTGGACAGGGTTACGAGCAGTACTTC. It encodes CASSLAGGQGYEQYF.

The gene calls are TRBV7-3 and TRBJ2-1, with 7 bases identical to TRBD2. The V and J ends lost 5 bases and 1 base, in that order; junction bases with no gene match: 8. Germline V CDR1 and CDR2: SGHTA, FQGTGA. There are 16 residues in the CDR3. The CDR3 spells CASSTSGGGSYNEQFF. DNA of the CDR3: TGTGCCAGCAGCACCTCCGGCGGGGGTTCCTACAATGAGCAGTTCTTC.

The chain employs TRBV5-6 and TRBJ2-3; D perhaps matches TRBD1 (5 bases). The ends were cut back, 0 bases at V and 2 bases at J, with 13 bases in the middle. Germline CDR1 SGHDT, CDR2 YYEEEE. CDR3 length equals 16 residues. The DNA for the CDR3 is TGTGCCAGCAGCTTGGGGGCAGGGATGGCCACAGATACGCAGTATTTT. Residues: CASSLGAGMATDTQYF.

The chain recombines TRBV5-6 with TRBJ1-2; 9 bases align to TRBD1. V lost 4 bases to trimming and J lost 4 bases; unmatched junction nucleotides: 11. Germline loops: CDR1 SGHDT, CDR2 YYEEEE. The CDR3 loop spans 16 amino acids. CDR3 protein: CASSHLRDRDPYGYTF. DNA for the CDR3: TGTGCCAGCAGCCATCTCCGGGACAGGGATCCCTATGGCTACACCTTC. The full variable domain, rest sourced from reference TRBV5-6 and TRBJ1-2, is DAGVTQSPTHLIKTRGQQVTLRCSPKSGHDTVSWYQQALGQGPQFIFQYYEEEERQRGNFPDRFSGHQFPNYSSELNVNALLLGDSALYLCASSHLRDRDPYGYTFGSGTRLTVV.

The chain carries TRBV9 and TRBJ1-2; tentative D call: TRBD1 (5 bases). Deletions cut 0 bases from V and 7 bases from J, with 16 bases between. This CDR3 is 15 amino acids long. In germline, CDR1 is SGDLS, CDR2 YYNGEE. CDR3 sequence: CASSVDGRVISGYTF. The CDR3 DNA follows: TGTGCCAGCAGCGTAGACGGCAGGGTAATATCTGGCTACACCTTC. Drawing the rest from reference TRBV9 and TRBJ1-2, the complete variable domain is DSGVTQTPKHLITATGQRVTLRCSPRSGDLSVYWYQQSLDQGLQFLIQYYNGEERAKGNILERFSAQQFPDLHSELNLSSLELGDSALYFCASSVDGRVISGYTFGSGTRLTVV.

V is TRBV6-6 and J is TRBJ1-1; D gene uncertain. The CDR3 length is 14 residues. CDR1 is MNHNY and CDR2 is SVGAGI in the germline V gene (reference sequence). With 3 bases removed from V and 5 bases from J, the gap between germline ends came to 13 bases. CDR3 region: CASSYRGRGTEAFF. The CDR3, as DNA: TGTGCCAGCAGTTATCGAGGGCGAGGGACTGAAGCTTTCTTT.

The genes are TRBV19 and TRBJ1-2; D remains ambiguous. CDR1 is LNHDA and CDR2 is SQIVND in the germline V gene (reference sequence). There are 14 residues in the CDR3. V was cut by 2 bases and J by 4 bases, with 11 bases left in between. In nucleotides, the CDR3 is TGTGCCAGTAGTATATCGGCGGCCACCTATGGCTACACCTTC. Protein sequence: CASSISAATYGYTF.

V usage is TRBV4-3 and J usage is TRBJ2-2, with D perhaps matching TRBD2 (5 bases). This CDR3 comprises 14 residues. The V end lost 4 bases, the J end lost 3 bases, and 9 bases lay between the germline ends. Germline lookup yields CDR1 LGHNA and CDR2 YSLEER. The CDR3 is CASSRRTDTGELFF. CDR3 bases: TGCGCCAGCAGCCGACGGACTGACACCGGGGAGCTGTTTTTT.

The chain joins TRBV5-1 to TRBJ2-5, with 11 bases lining up with TRBD2. V lost 3 bases to trimming and J lost 5 bases; unmatched junction nucleotides: 12. The germline V gene has CDR1 SGHRS and CDR2 YFSETQ. The CDR3 is 17 residues long. The CDR3, as DNA: TGCGCCAGCAGCTCGACTAGCGGGGTCCCGGGGAGGGAGACCCAGTACTTC. It specifies CASSSTSGVPGRETQYF. The whole variable domain, filled in from reference TRBV5-1 and TRBJ2-5, reads KAGVTQTPRYLIKTRGQQVTLSCSPISGHRSVSWYQQTPGQGLQFLFEYFSETQRNKGNFPGRFSGRQFSNSRSEMNVSTLELGDSALYLCASSSTSGVPGRETQYFGPGTRLLVL.

The chain couples TRBV18 to TRBJ2-3, with D possibly TRBD2 on 7 matching bases. The CDR3 loop spans 17 amino acids. Per germline, CDR1 KGHSH and CDR2 LQKENI. V lost 3 bases, J lost 3 bases, and 19 bases lay in between. The CDR3 region is CASSPLEGGAFTDTQYF. As DNA, the CDR3 is TGTGCCAGCTCACCCCTTGAGGGGGGGGCCTTTACAGATACGCAGTATTTT. Full variable domain (missing parts from reference TRBV18 and TRBJ2-3): NAGVMQNPRHLVRRRGQEARLRCSPMKGHSHVYWYRQLPEEGLKFMVYLQKENIIDESGMPKERFSAEFPKEGPSILRIQQVVRGDSAAYFCASSPLEGGAFTDTQYFGPGTRLTVL.

This chain connects TRBV5-5 to TRBJ2-1, with D perhaps matching TRBD2 (5 bases). Deletions cut 4 bases from V and 7 bases from J, with 21 bases between. There are 16 residues in the CDR3. Germline V lookup: CDR1 SGHKS, CDR2 YYEKEE (reference sequence). The CDR3 spells CASSRRGLGADNEQFF. The CDR3 DNA sequence: TGTGCCAGCAGCCGGCGTGGATTAGGAGCGGATAATGAGCAGTTCTTC.

This clone was seen once. V is TRBV5-1 and J is TRBJ2-5; a possible D gene is TRBD2 (6 bases). Trimming left V 6 bases short and J 2 bases short, with 14 bases between. The CDR3 is made up of 14 amino acids. CDR1 and CDR2 from the germline V gene are SGHRS and YFSETQ. As DNA, the CDR3 is TGCGCCAGCACCGATTGGACTAATCAAGAGACCCAGTACTTC. Its translation is CASTDWTNQETQYF.

This chain connects TRBV14 to TRBJ2-1, with 9 bases matching TRBD2. The CDR3 has 17 residues. V dropped 0 bases and J dropped 3; count of bases not matched to a gene: 6. Germline V CDR1 and CDR2: SGHDN, FVKESK. CDR3 protein: CASSQDHGRGGYNEQFF. The DNA for the CDR3 is TGTGCCAGCAGCCAAGATCATGGGCGGGGGGGCTACAATGAGCAGTTCTTC. The full variable domain, completed using reference TRBV14 and TRBJ2-1, is EAGVTQFPSHSVIEKGQTVTLRCDPISGHDNLYWYRRVMGKEIKFLLHFVKESKQDESGMPNNRFLAERTGGTYSTLKVQPAELEDSGVYFCASSQDHGRGGYNEQFFGPGTRLTVL.

V gene TRBV14 combines with J gene TRBJ2-1, with a weak D call TRBD2 (5 bases). The CDR3 is 13 amino acids. Between the trimmed V and J ends, which lost 1 base and 10 bases, there was a span of 11 bases. Per the germline V gene, CDR1 is SGHDN and CDR2 is FVKESK. This chain's CDR3 is CASSQGRGKEQFF. The DNA for the CDR3 is TGTGCCAGCAGCCAAGGACGGGGTAAGGAGCAGTTCTTC.